This T cell receptor (beta chain) was documented in a study of lung T cells in sarcoidosis with Löfgren's syndrome. Study-level results: Multiple Löfgren's syndrome patients reportedly shared TRAV12-1 and TRBV2 CDR3 motifs, suggesting public CD4+ TCRs. Versus controls, Löfgren's syndrome patients reportedly showed TRAV12-1 and TRBV2 as most expanded. In alpha-beta pairs, TRAV12-1 favored TRBV2, and their CDR3s were homologous.

As regards this clonotype: The antigen is not known.

Losses at the gene ends were 3 bases for V and 2 bases for J; bases not matched to a gene: 5. CDR3 size: 15 residues. Germline CDR1 and CDR2: SEHNR and FQNEAQ (reference sequence). TCRdb reprocessed the reads via MiXCR and lists one record per CDR3 protein. The sample has 60,000 to 70,000 distinct CDR3 sequences; around 20% are singletons. The V and J genes are TRBV7-9 and TRBJ1-1; TRBD1 agrees at 8 bases. The sample taken for sequencing was CD4+ T cells from PBMCs. This receptor was obtained from a human donor with sarcoidosis (Löfgren's syndrome or another form), or a control subject (not recorded which). The CDR3: CASSLGDRQNTEAFF. As DNA, the CDR3 is TGTGCCAGCAGCTTGGGGGACAGGCAAAACACTGAAGCTTTCTTT.